This T cell receptor (beta chain) comes out of a study of blood T cell repertoires in COVID-19. After removal of 3 bases from V and 4 bases from J, the junction contained 7 bases not matched to a gene. Looked up from germline, CDR1 is WSHSY and CDR2 is SAAADI. The CDR3 is made up of 15 amino acids. Here immunoSEQ multiplex PCR was the method, and the copy in TCRdb shows in-frame clones only, minus some. The sample shows tens of thousands of clones, 85% to 90% of them seen only once. Sequencing was carried out using peripheral blood. This receptor was taken from a man in his 70s with acute or convalescent COVID-19. This chain joins TRBV10-2 and TRBJ1-1; 8 bases are a match to TRBD1. CDR3 DNA: TGCGCCAGCAGTGAACAGGGGGTAGGGGGCACTGAAGCTTTCTTT. Translating it yields CASSEQGVGGTEAFF.